This T cell receptor (beta chain) was sequenced for a study of blood T cell repertoires in COVID-19 (TCRdb year 2020). For the study in its entirety: Samples covering the acute and convalescent phases of COVID-19 were provided by collaborators in the United States, Italy and Spain. Nearly every sample came with metadata listing a de-identified subject ID, COVID-19 status, age in years and sex. The repertoires were released in a freely available public database meant as a resource for research on the immune response to SARS-CoV-2. Where HLA class I and class II types were available, the types were taken from metadata supplied by the sample provider, not from assay-based typing. The prospective study material was composed of cDNA or gDNA derived from T cells, B-cell-depleted T cells, or PBMCs. Deeply sampled blood TCRbeta repertoires from subjects exposed to, actively infected with, or recovered from COVID-19 were included in the dataset. The samples were drawn from the first 160 participants of the ongoing ImmuneRACE study and from some 1,300 subjects provided by 6 global collaborators. The study at large found these results: Clinical and demographic metadata were provided uncurated, with the amount varying by source and participant.

Remarks on this clone: The target of this receptor is not known. No base quality information exists; no much larger clone differs at one position.

Based on the germline V gene, the CDR1 and CDR2 sequences are KGHSH and LQKENI. Counted from cysteine to phenylalanine, this CDR3 has 17 amino acids. Only CDR3 DNA remains: 51 bases, in frame from the first base. Here V drops 2 bases and J drops 4 bases, and the junction holds 9 bases not matched to any gene. Participants in the prospective study were aged roughly 18 to 89 years, lived in 20 to 30 United States geographic areas, and enrolled through a virtual design. In the prospective study, cohorts were assigned on the basis of participant-reported clinical history obtained from a screening survey and a study questionnaire. Each participant in the prospective study had whole blood, serum and a nasopharyngeal or oropharyngeal swab collected by mobile phlebotomists. Participants in the prospective study had the option to provide additional blood draws and questionnaires over a roughly 2-month period. Blood samples from the prospective study were shipped frozen or at room temperature prior to DNA extraction.

The immunoSEQ Assay, a bias-controlled multiplex PCR, was used to amplify TCRbeta CDR3 regions from genomic DNA. The paper's processing steps were these. The number of nucleated cells in each sample was estimated by amplification of reference gene primers within the assay. Sequence reads were collapsed and filtered to measure the absolute abundance of every unique TCRbeta CDR3 rearrangement. For each sample, productive Simpson clonality was calculated by taking the square root of Simpson's diversity index across productive rearrangements. What TCRdb holds here is the immuneACCESS table cut down to in-frame rearrangements. Part of the clones is not present; checked against another copy, under half of the missing clones reflect an unresolved V gene, and the others are unexplained. The D gene and trimming were derived from the DNA, and the V and J assignments and clone size from that table. This sample gives approximately 330,000 clones in total; around 86% of them show up just once. The ten largest clones represent roughly 4.2% of the sample.

The TCR sequence derives from a woman in her thirties or forties with acute COVID-19. Sequencing was performed on PBMCs or T cells enriched from blood (not recorded which). This chain is built from TRBV18 and TRBJ2-3, with 10 central nucleotides matching TRBD2. The DNA sequence is TGTGCCAGCTCACCATATAGTCTAGCGGGAGCTGCAGATACGCAGTATTTT. This is translated as CASSPYSLAGAADTQYF.